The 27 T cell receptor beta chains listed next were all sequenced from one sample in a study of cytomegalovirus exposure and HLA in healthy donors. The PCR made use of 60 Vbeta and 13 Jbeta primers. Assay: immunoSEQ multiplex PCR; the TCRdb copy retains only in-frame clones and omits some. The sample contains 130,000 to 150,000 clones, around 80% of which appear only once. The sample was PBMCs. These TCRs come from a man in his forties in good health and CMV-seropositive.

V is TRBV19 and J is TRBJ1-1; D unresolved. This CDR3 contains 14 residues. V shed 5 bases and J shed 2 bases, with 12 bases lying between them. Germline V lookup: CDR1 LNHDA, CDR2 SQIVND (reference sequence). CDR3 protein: CASSLGIGNTEAFF. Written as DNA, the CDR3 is TGTGCCAGTAGTCTCGGGATTGGAAACACTGAAGCTTTCTTT.

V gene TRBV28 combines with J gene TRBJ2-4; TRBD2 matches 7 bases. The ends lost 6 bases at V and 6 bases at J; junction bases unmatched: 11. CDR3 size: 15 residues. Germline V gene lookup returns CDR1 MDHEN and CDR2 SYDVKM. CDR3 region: CASSPDLLAANIQYF. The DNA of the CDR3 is TGTGCCAGCAGCCCTGACTTGCTAGCGGCAAACATTCAGTACTTC.

The CDR3 here is CASSLEGGAPYEQYF. CDR3 nucleotide sequence: TGCGCCAGCAGCTTGGAAGGCGGGGCGCCCTACGAGCAGTACTTC. The rearrangement links TRBV5-1 to TRBJ2-7; D may be TRBD2 (6 bases). This CDR3 is built from 15 residues. V was shortened by 0 bases and J by 2 bases, with 12 bases between the two germline ends. Germline-derived CDR1 and CDR2 are SGHRS and YFSETQ.

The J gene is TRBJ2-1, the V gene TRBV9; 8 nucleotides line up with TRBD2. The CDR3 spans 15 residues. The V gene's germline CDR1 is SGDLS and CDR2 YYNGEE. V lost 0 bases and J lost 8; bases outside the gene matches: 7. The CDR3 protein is CASSVDSGSLDEQFF. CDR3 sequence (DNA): TGTGCCAGCAGCGTAGACAGCGGGAGCTTGGATGAGCAGTTCTTC.

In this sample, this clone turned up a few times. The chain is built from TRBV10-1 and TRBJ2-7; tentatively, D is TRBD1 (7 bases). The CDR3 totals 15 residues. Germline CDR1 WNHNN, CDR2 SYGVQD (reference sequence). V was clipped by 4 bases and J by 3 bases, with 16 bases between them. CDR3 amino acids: CASSGGAGTDYEQYF. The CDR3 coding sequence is TGCGCCAGCAGTGGGGGGGCGGGGACAGACTACGAGCAGTACTTC.

CDR3 sequence (DNA): TGTGCCAGCAGCTCAGCGGGAGGGGCCCTCAATGAGCAGTTCTTC. This sequence encodes CASSSAGGALNEQFF. The genes are TRBV7-9 and TRBJ2-1; the match to TRBD2 covers 10 bases. Germline V gene sequence: CDR1 SEHNR, CDR2 FQNEAQ (reference sequence). The V and J ends lost 4 bases and 6 bases, in that order; junction bases with no gene match: 6. CDR3 size: 15 residues. The full variable domain, with the rest looked up from reference TRBV7-9 and TRBJ2-1, is DTGVSQNPRHKITKRGQNVTFRCDPISEHNRLYWYRQTLGQGPEFLTYFQNEAQLEKSRLLSDRFSAERPKGSFSTLEIQRTEQGDSAMYLCASSSAGGALNEQFFGPGTRLTVL.

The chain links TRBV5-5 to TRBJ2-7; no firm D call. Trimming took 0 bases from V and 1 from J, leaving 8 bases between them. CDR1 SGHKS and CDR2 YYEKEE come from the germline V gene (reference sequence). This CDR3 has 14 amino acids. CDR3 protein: CASSLAYWSYEQYF. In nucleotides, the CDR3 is TGTGCCAGCAGCTTGGCCTACTGGTCCTACGAGCAGTACTTC.

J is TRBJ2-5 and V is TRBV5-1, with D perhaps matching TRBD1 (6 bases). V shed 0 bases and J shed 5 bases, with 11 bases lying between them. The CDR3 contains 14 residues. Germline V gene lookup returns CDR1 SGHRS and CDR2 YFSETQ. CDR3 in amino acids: CASSLDTGPETQYF. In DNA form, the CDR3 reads TGCGCCAGCAGCTTGGATACAGGGCCGGAGACCCAGTACTTC.

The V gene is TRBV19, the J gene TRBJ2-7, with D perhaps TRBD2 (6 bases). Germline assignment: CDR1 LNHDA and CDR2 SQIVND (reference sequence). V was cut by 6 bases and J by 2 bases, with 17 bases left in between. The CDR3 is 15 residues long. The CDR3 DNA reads TGTGCCAGTAGCATTCATCTAGCGCCTACCTACGAGCAGTACTTC. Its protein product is CASSIHLAPTYEQYF. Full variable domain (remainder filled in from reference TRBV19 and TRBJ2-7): DGGITQSPKYLFRKEGQNVTLSCEQNLNHDAMYWYRQDPGQGLRLIYYSQIVNDFQKGDIAEGYSVSREKKESFPLTVTSAQKNPTAFYLCASSIHLAPTYEQYFGPGTRLTVT.

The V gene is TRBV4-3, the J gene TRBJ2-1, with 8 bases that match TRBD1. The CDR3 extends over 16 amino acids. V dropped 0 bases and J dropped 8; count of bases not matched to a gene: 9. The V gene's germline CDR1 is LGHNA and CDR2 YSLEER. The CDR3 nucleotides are TGCGCCAGCAGCCAAGATAACGGACAGGGTCACCATGAGCAGTTCTTC. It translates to CASSQDNGQGHHEQFF.

Here the CDR3 DNA reads TGTGCCAGCAGTGTCGGACAGGGAAGGGGTAATGAAAAACTGTTTTTT. Encoded protein: CASSVGQGRGNEKLFF. The chain joins TRBV2 to TRBJ1-4, with 8 bases that match TRBD1. The V gene's germline CDR1 is SNHLY and CDR2 FYNNEI. V lost 4 bases, J lost 4 bases, and 8 bases stayed unmatched. The CDR3 is made up of 16 amino acids.

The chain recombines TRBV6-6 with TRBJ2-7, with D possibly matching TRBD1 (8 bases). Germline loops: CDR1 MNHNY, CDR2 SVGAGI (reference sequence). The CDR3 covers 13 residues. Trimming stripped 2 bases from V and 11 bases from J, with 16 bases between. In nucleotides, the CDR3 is TGTGCCAGCAGTTACGGGACAGGCGGGAGTAAGTACTTC. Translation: CASSYGTGGSKYF.

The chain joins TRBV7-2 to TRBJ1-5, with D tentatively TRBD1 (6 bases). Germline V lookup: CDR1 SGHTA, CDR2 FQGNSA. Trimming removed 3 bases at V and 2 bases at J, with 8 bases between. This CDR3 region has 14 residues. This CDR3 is CASSLNRGNQPQHF. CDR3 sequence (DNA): TGTGCCAGCAGCTTGAACAGGGGCAATCAGCCCCAGCATTTT.

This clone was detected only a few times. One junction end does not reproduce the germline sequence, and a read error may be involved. Written as DNA, the CDR3 is TGCAGCGTCGAAGGGACAGGGCAGGGTGGCCAGTACTTC. This gives the protein CSVEGTGQGGQYF. The J gene is TRBJ2-5, the V gene TRBV29-1; 9 bases line up with TRBD1. Germline V gene lookup returns CDR1 SQVTM and CDR2 ANQGSEA. The CDR3 consists of 13 residues.

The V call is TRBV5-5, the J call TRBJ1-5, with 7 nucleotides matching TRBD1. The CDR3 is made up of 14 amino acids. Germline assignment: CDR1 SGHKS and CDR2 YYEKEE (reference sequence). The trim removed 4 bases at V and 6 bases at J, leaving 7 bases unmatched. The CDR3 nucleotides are TGTGCCAGCAGCCCGGACAGGCCCATTCAGCCCCAGCATTTT. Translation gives CASSPDRPIQPQHF.

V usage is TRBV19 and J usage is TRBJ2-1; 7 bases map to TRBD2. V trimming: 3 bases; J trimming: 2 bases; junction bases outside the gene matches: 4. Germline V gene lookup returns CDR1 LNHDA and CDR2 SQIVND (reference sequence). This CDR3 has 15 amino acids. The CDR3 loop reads CASSIGGSPYNEQFF. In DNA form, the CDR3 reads TGTGCCAGTAGTATTGGCGGGAGCCCCTACAATGAGCAGTTCTTC.

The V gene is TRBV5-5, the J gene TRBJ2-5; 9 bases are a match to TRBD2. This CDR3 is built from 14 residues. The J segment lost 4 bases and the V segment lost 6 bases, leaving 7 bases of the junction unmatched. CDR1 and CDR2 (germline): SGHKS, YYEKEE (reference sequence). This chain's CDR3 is CASTLAGMGETQYF. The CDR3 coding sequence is TGTGCCAGCACCCTAGCGGGAATGGGAGAGACCCAGTACTTC.

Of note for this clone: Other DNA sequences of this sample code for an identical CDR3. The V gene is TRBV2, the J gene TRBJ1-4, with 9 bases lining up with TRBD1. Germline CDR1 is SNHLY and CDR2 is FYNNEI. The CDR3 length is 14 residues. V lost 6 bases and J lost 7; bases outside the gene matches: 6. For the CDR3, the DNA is TGTGCCAGCAGGGAACAGGGGGCAGGTGAAAAACTGTTTTTT. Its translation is CASREQGAGEKLFF. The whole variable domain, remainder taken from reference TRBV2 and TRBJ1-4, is EPEVTQTPSHQVTQMGQEVILRCVPISNHLYFYWYRQILGQKVEFLVSFYNNEISEKSEIFDDQFSVERPDGSNFTLKIRSTKLEDSAMYFCASREQGAGEKLFFGSGTQLSVL.

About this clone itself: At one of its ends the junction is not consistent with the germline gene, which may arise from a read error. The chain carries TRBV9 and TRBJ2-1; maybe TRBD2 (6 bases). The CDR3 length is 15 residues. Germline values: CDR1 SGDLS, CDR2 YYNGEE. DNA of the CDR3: TGTGCCAGCAGCGTTGGGGGGAGAAACTACAATGAGCAGCTCTTC. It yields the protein CASSVGGRNYNEQLF.

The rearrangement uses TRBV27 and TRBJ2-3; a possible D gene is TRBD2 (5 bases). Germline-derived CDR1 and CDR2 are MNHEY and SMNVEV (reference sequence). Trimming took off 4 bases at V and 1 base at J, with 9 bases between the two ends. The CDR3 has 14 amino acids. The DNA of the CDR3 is TGTGCCAGCAGTTCACTAGTTGGCACAGATACGCAGTATTTT. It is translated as CASSSLVGTDTQYF.

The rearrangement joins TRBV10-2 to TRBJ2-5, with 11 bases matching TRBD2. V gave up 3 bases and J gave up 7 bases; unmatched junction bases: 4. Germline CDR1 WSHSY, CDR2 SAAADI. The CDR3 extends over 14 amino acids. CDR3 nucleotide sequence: TGCGCCAGCAGTGAAACTAGCGGGAGCGGGACCCAGTACTTC. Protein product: CASSETSGSGTQYF.

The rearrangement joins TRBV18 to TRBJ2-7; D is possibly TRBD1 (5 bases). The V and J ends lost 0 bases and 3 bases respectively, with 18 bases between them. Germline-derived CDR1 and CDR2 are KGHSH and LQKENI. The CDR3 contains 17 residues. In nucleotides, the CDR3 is TGTGCCAGCTCACCACCGGTCGACAGCCCTCACCGCTACGAGCAGTACTTC. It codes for CASSPPVDSPHRYEQYF.

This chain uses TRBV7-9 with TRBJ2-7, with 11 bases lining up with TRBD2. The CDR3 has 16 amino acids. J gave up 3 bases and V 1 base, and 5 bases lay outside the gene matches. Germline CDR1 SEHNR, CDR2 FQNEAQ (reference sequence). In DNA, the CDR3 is TGTGCCAGCAGCTTAGAAACTAGCGGGAGTGGCTACGAGCAGTACTTC. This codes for CASSLETSGSGYEQYF.

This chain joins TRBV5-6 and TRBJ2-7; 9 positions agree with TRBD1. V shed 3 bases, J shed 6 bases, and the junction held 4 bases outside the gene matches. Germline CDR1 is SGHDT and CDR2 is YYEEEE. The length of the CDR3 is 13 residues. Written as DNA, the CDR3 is TGTGCCAGCAGCTACGGGACAGGGTCCGAGCAGTACTTC. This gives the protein CASSYGTGSEQYF.

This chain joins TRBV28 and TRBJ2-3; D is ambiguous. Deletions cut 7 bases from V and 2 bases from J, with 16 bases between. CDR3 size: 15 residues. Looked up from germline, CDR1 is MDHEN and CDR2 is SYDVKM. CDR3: CASTPHTAATDTQYF. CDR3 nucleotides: TGTGCCAGCACCCCTCATACAGCCGCCACAGATACGCAGTATTTT.

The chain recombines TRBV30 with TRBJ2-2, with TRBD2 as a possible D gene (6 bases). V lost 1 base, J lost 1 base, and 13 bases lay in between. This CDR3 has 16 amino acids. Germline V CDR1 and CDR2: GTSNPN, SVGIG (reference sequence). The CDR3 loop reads CAWSAVHGRNTGELFF. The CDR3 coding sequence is TGTGCCTGGAGTGCTGTGCACGGGAGGAACACCGGGGAGCTGTTTTTT.

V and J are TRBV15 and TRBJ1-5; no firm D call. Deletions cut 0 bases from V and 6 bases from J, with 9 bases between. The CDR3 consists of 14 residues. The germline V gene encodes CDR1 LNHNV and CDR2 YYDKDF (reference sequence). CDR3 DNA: TGTGCCACCAGCAGAGACCCGACTGTTCAGCCCCAGCATTTT. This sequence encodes CATSRDPTVQPQHF.